This passage covers 26 T cell receptor beta chains from one sample sequenced in a study of T cell repertoires in cytomegalovirus infection. TCRdb redid the calling of the reads with MiXCR, one entry per CDR3 protein. The sample holds approximately 400,000 distinct CDR3 sequences; roughly 30% are singletons and the top ten take roughly an eighth. Sequencing input: PBMCs. The receptors originated from a human donor in good health (CMV status not recorded). Some clones in this sample may be carry-over from other donors' samples.

This rearrangement joins TRBV6-1 to TRBJ2-3, with 7 bases that match TRBD1. V trimming: 10 bases; J trimming: 2 bases; junction bases outside the gene matches: 9. Germline CDR1 MNHNS, CDR2 SASEGT. This CDR3 region has 14 residues. CDR3 nucleotide sequence: TGTGCCACCATGAACAGGGGTCCCACAGATACGCAGTATTTT. This codes for CATMNRGPTDTQYF.

This clonotype showed up just a few times. This chain joins TRBV5-6 and TRBJ2-7; no definite D call. Germline CDR1 and CDR2: SGHDT and YYEEEE. The V and J ends lost 4 bases and 2 bases respectively, with 7 bases between them. The CDR3 totals 12 residues. CDR3 sequence reads: CASSVDTYEQYF. CDR3 bases: TGTGCCAGCAGCGTCGATACCTACGAGCAGTACTTC.

This sequence joins TRBV7-9 and TRBJ2-1, with 9 nucleotides matching TRBD2. The CDR3 runs 16 residues. The V segment lost 7 bases and the J segment 4 bases; nucleotides outside the gene matches: 11. Germline values: CDR1 SEHNR, CDR2 FQNEAQ (reference sequence). The CDR3 DNA sequence: TGTGCCAGCACCCTAAGCGGTAGCGGGGGATACAATGAGCAGTTCTTC. It codes for CASTLSGSGGYNEQFF. The variable domain in full, completed from reference TRBV7-9 and TRBJ2-1, reads DTGVSQNPRHKITKRGQNVTFRCDPISEHNRLYWYRQTLGQGPEFLTYFQNEAQLEKSRLLSDRFSAERPKGSFSTLEIQRTEQGDSAMYLCASTLSGSGGYNEQFFGPGTRLTVL.

This rearrangement joins TRBV7-2 to TRBJ1-4, with a weak D call TRBD1 (6 bases). The V end was cut by 1 base, the J end by 8 bases, with 20 bases between. CDR3 length: 17 residues. CDR1 is SGHTA, CDR2 FQGNSA, per germline. The CDR3 spells CASSLGVTTGWGEKLFF. The CDR3, as DNA: TGTGCCAGCAGCTTAGGGGTGACAACAGGGTGGGGGGAAAAACTGTTTTTT.

Only a few counts were recorded for this clonotype. The CDR3 region has the DNA TGTGCCAGCAGTGGGAACACAGGGGGCAATCAGCCCCAGCATTTT. Amino acid sequence: CASSGNTGGNQPQHF. V usage is TRBV2 and J usage is TRBJ1-5, with 7 bases fitting TRBD1. The CDR3 loop spans 15 amino acids. In germline, CDR1 is SNHLY, CDR2 FYNNEI. V was pared by 4 bases and J by 2 bases, with 5 bases of the junction left unmatched. Filled out from reference TRBV2 and TRBJ1-5, the complete variable domain reads EPEVTQTPSHQVTQMGQEVILRCVPISNHLYFYWYRQILGQKVEFLVSFYNNEISEKSEIFDDQFSVERPDGSNFTLKIRSTKLEDSAMYFCASSGNTGGNQPQHFGDGTRLSIL.

This clonotype was seen many times. The chain carries TRBV6-2 or TRBV6-3 and TRBJ1-1, with a tentative D call TRBD1 (6 bases). The CDR3 has 14 residues. Germline assignment: CDR1 MNHEY and CDR2 SVGEGT. Trimming pared 7 bases from V and 2 bases from J, leaving 14 bases between. The CDR3 here is CASTTDGTNTEAFF. The CDR3 DNA sequence: TGTGCCAGCACTACCGACGGGACAAACACTGAAGCTTTCTTT.

This clonotype appeared many times. J is TRBJ1-3 and V is TRBV7-8; 8 nucleotides align to TRBD1. With V trimmed by 7 bases and J by 1 base, 3 bases remained unmatched. Looked up from germline, CDR1 is SGHVS and CDR2 is FQNEAQ. The CDR3 extends over 14 amino acids. CDR3: CASTGGASGNTIYF. CDR3 sequence (DNA): TGTGCCAGCACAGGGGGCGCATCTGGAAACACCATATATTTT. Combining the CDR3 with reference TRBV7-8 and TRBJ1-3 gives the whole variable domain GAGVSQSPRYKVAKRGQDVALRCDPISGHVSLFWYQQALGQGPEFLTYFQNEAQLDKSGLPSDRFFAERPEGSVSTLKIQRTQQEDSAVYLCASTGGASGNTIYFGEGSWLTVV.

Remarks on this clonotype: Relative to the germline gene, one junction end is altered; a read error may explain this. The chain joins TRBV7-6 to TRBJ2-7; 13 nucleotides agree with TRBD2. The CDR3 is made up of 13 amino acids. From germline, CDR1 is SGHVS and CDR2 FNYEAQ. The CDR3 reads CASSLLAGGKQYF. CDR3 coding DNA: TGTGCTAGCAGCTTACTAGCGGGGGGGAAGCAGTACTTC.

This clonotype has ten or more counts. The chain combines TRBV20-1 with TRBJ1-2; 8 bases align to TRBD1. V lost 3 bases, J lost 2 bases, and 8 bases stayed unmatched. Germline assignment: CDR1 DFQATT and CDR2 SNEGSKA (reference sequence). This CDR3 has 15 residues. The CDR3 spells CSASSGQVTNYGYTF. The CDR3 nucleotides are TGCAGTGCTAGCTCGGGACAGGTGACCAACTATGGCTACACCTTC.

The CDR3 DNA reads TGTGCCAGCAGCGTAAGAGGGGGGTCTACCTCCAATGAGCAGTTCTTC. This codes for CASSVRGGSTSNEQFF. The chain carries TRBV9 and TRBJ2-1; D possibly uses TRBD1 or TRBD2 (6 bases each). The V and J ends lost 1 base and 6 bases respectively, with 17 bases between them. The V gene's germline CDR1 is SGDLS and CDR2 YYNGEE. CDR3 length equals 16 residues.

J is TRBJ1-5 and V is TRBV19; 9 bases map to TRBD1. Germline loops: CDR1 LNHDA, CDR2 SQIVND (reference sequence). The CDR3 is 17 residues long. The V gene end was trimmed by 3 bases and the J gene end by 3 bases; junction bases not matched to a gene: 9. This CDR3 reads CASSIVARTGVNQPQHF. The CDR3 DNA reads as TGTGCCAGTAGTATTGTCGCCCGGACAGGGGTCAATCAGCCCCAGCATTTT.

The CDR3 bases are TGTGCCAGTAGTAGGATGGGCAGCACAGATACGCAGTATTTT. Residues: CASSRMGSTDTQYF. The chain employs TRBV19 and TRBJ2-3; D is unresolved. The CDR3 covers 14 residues. Germline V gene data show CDR1 as LNHDA and CDR2 as SQIVND (reference sequence). V lost 4 bases and J 0 bases, leaving 8 bases between the germline ends. The variable domain in full, completed from reference TRBV19 and TRBJ2-3, reads DGGITQSPKYLFRKEGQNVTLSCEQNLNHDAMYWYRQDPGQGLRLIYYSQIVNDFQKGDIAEGYSVSREKKESFPLTVTSAQKNPTAFYLCASSRMGSTDTQYFGPGTRLTVL.

This clonotype was seen ten or more times. The chain is built from TRBV7-2 and TRBJ1-6; D is unresolved. The length of the CDR3 is 14 residues. The V end was cut by 4 bases, the J end by 10 bases, with 14 bases between. Germline assignment: CDR1 SGHTA and CDR2 FQGNSA. The CDR3 bases are TGTGCCAGCAGCTCGGACCCTCTAAGATCACCCCTCCACTTT. It is translated as CASSSDPLRSPLHF. The variable domain in full, completed from reference TRBV7-2 and TRBJ1-6, reads GAGVSQSPSNKVTEKGKDVELRCDPISGHTALYWYRQSLGQGLEFLIYFQGNSAPDKSGLPSDRFSAERTGGSVSTLTIQRTQQEDSAVYLCASSSDPLRSPLHFGNGTRLTVT.

The chain couples TRBV28 to TRBJ2-3; unclear D gene. Germline V CDR1 and CDR2: MDHEN, SYDVKM. The CDR3 spans 15 residues. The ends were cut back, 3 bases at V and 0 bases at J, with 10 bases in the middle. For the CDR3, the DNA is TGTGCCAGCAGTTTTGGCGGAAAAAGCACAGATACGCAGTATTTT. This translates into CASSFGGKSTDTQYF. The full variable domain, with the rest looked up from reference TRBV28 and TRBJ2-3, is DVKVTQSSRYLVKRTGEKVFLECVQDMDHENMFWYRQDPGLGLRLIYFSYDVKMKEKGDIPEGYSVSREKKERFSLILESASTNQTSMYLCASSFGGKSTDTQYFGPGTRLTVL.

V usage is TRBV7-2 and J usage is TRBJ1-5; no firm D call. Germline CDR1 SGHTA, CDR2 FQGNSA. CDR3 length: 18 residues. Trimming took off 0 bases at V and 11 bases at J, with 26 bases between the two ends. CDR3 protein: CASSLAGVQVGHRLAQHF. CDR3 DNA: TGTGCCAGCAGCTTAGCGGGCGTTCAGGTCGGTCATAGGCTGGCCCAGCATTTT. The complete variable domain, with remaining parts taken from reference TRBV7-2 and TRBJ1-5, reads GAGVSQSPSNKVTEKGKDVELRCDPISGHTALYWYRQSLGQGLEFLIYFQGNSAPDKSGLPSDRFSAERTGGSVSTLTIQRTQQEDSAVYLCASSLAGVQVGHRLAQHFGDGTRLSIL.

The chain employs TRBV4-2 and TRBJ2-7, with a tentative D call TRBD1 (5 bases). V lost 0 bases and J 2 bases, leaving 11 bases between the germline ends. CDR1 and CDR2 (germline): LGHNA, YNFKEQ. The CDR3 totals 15 residues. For the CDR3, the DNA is TGTGCCAGCAGCCAAGAGAAAGCAGGGACCTACGAGCAGTACTTC. Encoded protein: CASSQEKAGTYEQYF.

The chain is built from TRBV2 and TRBJ2-1; no firm D call. CDR1 and CDR2 (germline): SNHLY, FYNNEI. The length of the CDR3 is 15 residues. Trimming took 3 bases from V and 1 from J, leaving 10 bases between them. Written as DNA, the CDR3 is TGTGCCAGCAGTGAGAGACAACAGTCCTACAATGAGCAGTTCTTC. Amino acid sequence: CASSERQQSYNEQFF. The full variable domain, completed using reference TRBV2 and TRBJ2-1, is EPEVTQTPSHQVTQMGQEVILRCVPISNHLYFYWYRQILGQKVEFLVSFYNNEISEKSEIFDDQFSVERPDGSNFTLKIRSTKLEDSAMYFCASSERQQSYNEQFFGPGTRLTVL.

V usage is TRBV28 and J usage is TRBJ1-1, with D perhaps matching TRBD1 (6 bases). The CDR3 has 14 residues. Trimming cost V 6 bases and J 9 bases, with 20 bases left between them. CDR1 and CDR2 (germline): MDHEN, SYDVKM. The CDR3 loop is CASRPQGVIGKAFF. Here the CDR3 DNA reads TGTGCCAGCAGACCACAGGGAGTCATAGGGAAAGCTTTCTTT.

In its sample, this clonotype was seen many times. The V gene is TRBV7-2, the J gene TRBJ1-5; D is perhaps TRBD1 (5 bases). From germline, CDR1 is SGHTA and CDR2 FQGNSA. Trimming took off 5 bases at V and 1 base at J, with 12 bases between the two ends. This CDR3 is built from 15 residues. In nucleotides, the CDR3 is TGTGCCAGCAGCACCGGGGGGGTAAGCAATCAGCCCCAGCATTTT. This translates into CASSTGGVSNQPQHF.

J is TRBJ1-1 and V is TRBV5-1; D call uncertain. The CDR3 spans 14 residues. The germline CDR1 and CDR2 sequences are SGHRS and YFSETQ. Trimming left V 0 bases short and J 5 bases short, with 11 bases between. The CDR3 coding sequence is TGCGCCAGCAGCTTGGTTCCGGATCCAACTGAAGCTTTCTTT. Translated, it gives CASSLVPDPTEAFF.

The CDR3 spells CASSELGQAYEQYF. For the CDR3, the DNA is TGTGCCAGCAGTGAATTGGGGCAGGCCTACGAGCAGTACTTC. This chain uses TRBV25-1 with TRBJ2-7, with a tentative D call TRBD1 (5 bases). Germline V CDR1 and CDR2: MGHDK, SYGVNS. The CDR3 has 14 residues. V shed 1 base and J shed 2 bases, with 9 bases lying between them.

This chain links TRBV6-2 or TRBV6-3 with TRBJ2-6, with D unresolved. Per the germline V gene, CDR1 is MNHEY and CDR2 is SVGEGT. The CDR3 runs 14 residues. With 0 bases removed from V and 5 bases from J, the gap between germline ends came to 5 bases. CDR3 nucleotide sequence: TGTGCCAGCAGTTACTCGATGAGGGCCAACGTCCTGACTTTC. It specifies CASSYSMRANVLTF.

The chain couples TRBV28 to TRBJ1-5; D is uncertain. The V gene lost 5 bases and the J gene lost 6 bases, with 8 bases spanning the gap. The CDR3 totals 12 residues. The germline V gene encodes CDR1 MDHEN and CDR2 SYDVKM. The DNA of the CDR3 is TGTGCCAGCAGTCCCCTCTCTCAGCCCCAGCATTTT. This translates into CASSPLSQPQHF. The full variable domain, in which reference TRBV28 and TRBJ1-5 provide the parts outside the CDR3, is DVKVTQSSRYLVKRTGEKVFLECVQDMDHENMFWYRQDPGLGLRLIYFSYDVKMKEKGDIPEGYSVSREKKERFSLILESASTNQTSMYLCASSPLSQPQHFGDGTRLSIL.

This chain uses TRBV11-2 with TRBJ2-1; 13 bases line up with TRBD2. The CDR3 extends over 15 amino acids. Unmatched junction bases numbered 7, after V lost 5 bases and J lost 9 bases. Germline CDR1 is SGHAT and CDR2 is FQNNGV. Here the CDR3 reads CASSVTSGGALEQFF. DNA of the CDR3: TGTGCCAGCAGCGTAACTAGCGGGGGGGCCCTTGAGCAGTTCTTC.

This clonotype showed up many times. This chain joins TRBV12-3 or TRBV12-4 and TRBJ1-1, with TRBD1 as a possible D gene (5 bases). The CDR3 has 15 amino acids. The V end was cut by 7 bases, the J end by 1 base, with 16 bases between. The CDR3 loop reads CASISRWGTNTEAFF. The CDR3 region has the DNA TGTGCCAGCATCTCAAGGTGGGGGACGAACACTGAAGCTTTCTTT.

This clonotype was counted only a few times. The V call is TRBV19, the J call TRBJ1-4, with D possibly TRBD1 on 5 matching bases. This CDR3 comprises 15 residues. Germline values: CDR1 LNHDA, CDR2 SQIVND (reference sequence). Deletions cut 4 bases from V and 7 bases from J, with 16 bases between. As DNA, the CDR3 is TGTGCCAGTAGTAGAACCGGGACCGGGATTGAAAAACTGTTTTTT. Amino acid sequence: CASSRTGTGIEKLFF.